A selection of T cell receptor beta chains follows, all from one sample in a study of cytomegalovirus exposure and HLA in healthy donors. TCRdb's table, derived via immunoSEQ multiplex PCR, lists solely in-frame clones and lacks some. The data hold under 90,000 clones, with roughly 73% observed a single time. The specimen was PBMCs. These receptors were collected from a man aged 35 to 55 in good health and CMV-seronegative. CDR3s include the opening cysteine and the closing phenylalanine or tryptophan. D genes are given only for firm matches. Only part of the rows carry a size: once, few, many, or a class if the clone is expanded.

TRBJ1-1 | NA | NA | TRBV7-9 | TGTGCCAGCAGCTTTTTACAGGGTGGATCTGAAGCTTTCTTT | CASSFLQGGSEAFF
TRBJ2-1 | NA | NA | TRBV9 | TGTGCCAGCAGCGTAGACCCCTCAGGCCTCTTTGATGAGCAGTTCTTC | CASSVDPSGLFDEQFF
TRBJ2-5 | TRBD1 | NA | TRBV25-1 | TGTGCCAGTCGAGGGGCGACAGGGAGATGGGAGACCCAGTACTTC | CASRGATGRWETQYF
TRBJ1-1 | TRBD1 | NA | TRBV4-2 | TGTGCCAGCAGCGCTCTTGACAGGGAGAAAGAAGCTTTCTTT | CASSALDREKEAFF
TRBJ1-4 | NA | NA | TRBV18 | TGTGCCAGCTCTCAGACAGCAACTAATGAAAAACTGTTTTTT | CASSQTATNEKLFF
TRBJ1-4 | NA | NA | TRBV7-9 | TGTGCCAGCAGTCCAGGACAGACTAATGAAAAACTGTTTTTT | CASSPGQTNEKLFF
TRBJ2-7 | TRBD2 | few | TRBV27 | TGTGCCAGCAGGGCGGGGGACCGCGTCTACGAGCAGTACTTC | CASRAGDRVYEQYF
TRBJ1-1 | TRBD1 | once | TRBV28 | TGTGCCAGCAGTATACAGGGGATTGGAAGCACTGAAGCTTTCTTT | CASSIQGIGSTEAFF
TRBJ1-3 | NA | once | TRBV29-1 | TGCAGCGTTATATTCGGGGGAAACACCATATATTTT | CSVIFGGNTIYF
TRBJ1-1 | NA | few | TRBV6-5 | TGTGCCAGCAGAATACATCTGAACACTGAAGCTTTCTTT | CASRIHLNTEAFF
TRBJ1-1 | NA | NA | TRBV28 | TGTGCCAGCAGTTTCTCAGGGAGGCCTGAAGCTTTCTTT | CASSFSGRPEAFF
TRBJ2-1 | TRBD2 | NA | TRBV4-2 | TGTGCCAGCAGCCAACCCGGACTAGCGGAAAATGAGCAGTTCTTC | CASSQPGLAENEQFF
TRBJ2-7 | TRBD2 | NA | TRBV28 | TGTGCCAGCAGTTTATTGCCAGCGGGAGGGTACGAGCAGTACTTC | CASSLLPAGGYEQYF
TRBJ2-1 | NA | few | TRBV28 | TGTGCCAGCAGGGCCGTTGGCGGGCCCTACAATGAGCAGTTCTTC | CASRAVGGPYNEQFF
TRBJ1-3 | NA | NA | TRBV27 | TGTGCCAGCAGTTATACCCCGCCGAGAGAGGGAAGCACCATATATTTT | CASSYTPPREGSTIYF
TRBJ2-3 | NA | few | TRBV10-3 | TGTGCCACCTACAGCACAGATACGCAGTATTTT | CATYSTDTQYF
TRBJ2-5 | TRBD2 | once | TRBV10-1 | TGCGCCACCAGTGACCGGCTAGCGGGAGTGGAGACCCAGTACTTC | CATSDRLAGVETQYF
TRBJ2-5 | NA | few | TRBV5-4 | TGTGCCAGCAGCAACCAGGGGTTGGGGAGTATGGAGACCCAGTACTTC | CASSNQGLGSMETQYF
TRBJ1-1 | NA | NA | TRBV5-6 | TGTGCCAGCTTTAGGGGATCTGAAGCTTTCTTT | CASFRGSEAFF
TRBJ1-5 | NA | NA | TRBV5-6 | TGTGCCAGCAGCTTGGCCAACGATCAGGCCCAGCATTTT | CASSLANDQAQHF
TRBJ2-7 | NA | once | TRBV30 | TGTGCCTGGAGCGGGTATAGCGTCTCCTACGAGCAGTACTTC | CAWSGYSVSYEQYF
TRBJ1-5 | NA | NA | TRBV11-2 | TGTGCCAGCAGCCCTGGACAGATTAATCAGCCCCAGCATTTT | CASSPGQINQPQHF
TRBJ2-5 | NA | NA | TRBV29-1 | TGCAGCGTTGAAGGTGACAGCTTGTCTCAGGAGACCCAGTACTTC | CSVEGDSLSQETQYF
TRBJ1-1 | TRBD1 | few | TRBV20-1 | TGCAGTGCTCAGGGGGCGACTGAAGCTTTCTTT | CSAQGATEAFF
TRBJ2-5 | NA | NA | TRBV27 | TGTGCCAGCGGGCCCGCGGGGTTCGTAGAGACCCAGTACTTC | CASGPAGFVETQYF
TRBJ2-5 | NA | NA | TRBV5-1 | TGCGCCAGCAGCTTGGTGGACCCTGGGAGAGAGACCCAGTACTTC | CASSLVDPGRETQYF
TRBJ2-2 | TRBD1 | once | TRBV6-6 | TGTGCCAGCAGTTACTCGACAGGGGGCACCGGGGAGCTGTTTTTT | CASSYSTGGTGELFF
TRBJ2-7 | TRBD2 | NA | TRBV28 | TGTGCCAGCAGCGGGGGGGACTCAAGATCCTACGAGCAGTACTTC | CASSGGDSRSYEQYF
TRBJ1-5 | TRBD1 | NA | TRBV18 | TGTGCCAGCTCACAGGCCGGGACAGGGGGCTTTGTAGGTAACCAGCCCCAGCATTTT | CASSQAGTGGFVGNQPQHF
TRBJ2-7 | TRBD2 | NA | TRBV5-1 | TGCGCCAGCAGCTCACTAGCGGCCCCCTACGAGCAGTACTTC | CASSSLAAPYEQYF
TRBJ1-1 | NA | NA | TRBV30 | TGTGCCTGGGATAACGGGATAGGCGGCACTGAAGCTTTCTTT | CAWDNGIGGTEAFF
TRBJ2-7 | TRBD1 | NA | TRBV2 | TGTGCCAGCAGTCCTAGGTGGACAGGGGCCTACGAGCAGTACTTC | CASSPRWTGAYEQYF
TRBJ1-1 | TRBD1 | NA | TRBV6-4 | TGTGCCAGCAGACCAGACAGGGACGCTGAAGCTTTCTTT | CASRPDRDAEAFF
TRBJ1-1 | TRBD1 | many | TRBV29-1 | TGCAGCGTTGGACAGGGAGAGGGCACTGAAGCTTTCTTT | CSVGQGEGTEAFF
TRBJ1-5 | NA | NA | TRBV10-3 | TGTGCCATCAAGACGGAGGGGAGCAATCAGCCCCAGCATTTT | CAIKTEGSNQPQHF
TRBJ2-7 | NA | NA | TRBV9 | TGTGCCAGCGGCCGCGAGTCAGGTCCCTGGAGGGAGCAGTACTTC | CASGRESGPWREQYF
TRBJ1-5 | NA | NA | TRBV19 | TGTGCCAGTAGATTTGGGACTGGGGAGCCCCAGCATTTT | CASRFGTGEPQHF
TRBJ2-1 | TRBD1 | once | TRBV29-1 | TGCAGCGTTGAGTCAGGGGGCTTGAATGAGCAGTTCTTC | CSVESGGLNEQFF
TRBJ1-2 | NA | NA | TRBV6-1 | TGTGCCAGCAGTGAAGAGGGGCTGACTGGCTACACCTTC | CASSEEGLTGYTF
TRBJ1-5 | NA | NA | TRBV12-5 | TGTGCTAGTGGACCCGGACATAGCAATCAGCCCCAGCATTTT | CASGPGHSNQPQHF
TRBJ1-1 | NA | NA | TRBV7-8 | TGTGCCAGCAGTTACTCGGGGGGGAAAGCTTTCTTT | CASSYSGGKAFF
TRBJ1-5 | NA | few | TRBV10-1 | TGCGCCAGCAGTGATTCAGGGAGCAATCAGCCCCAGCATTTT | CASSDSGSNQPQHF
TRBJ2-1 | NA | NA | TRBV6-6 | TGTGCCAGCAGACACTCTCAGGGGAGCTCCTACAATGAGCAGTTCTTC | CASRHSQGSSYNEQFF
TRBJ1-5 | TRBD1 | NA | TRBV25-1 | TGTGCCAGCAGCTATTCGCCTTGGACAGGGGGCGATGAGCCCCAGCATTTT | CASSYSPWTGGDEPQHF
TRBJ1-2 | TRBD1 | NA | TRBV7-9 | TGTGCCAGCAGCCCTGGGACAGGGGCGGGCGAAGGCTACACCTTC | CASSPGTGAGEGYTF
TRBJ2-3 | TRBD2 | few | TRBV30 | TGTGCCTGGAGTGCCTCCAACGGACTAGCGACAGATACGCAGTATTTT | CAWSASNGLATDTQYF
TRBJ1-4 | NA | NA | TRBV11-3 | TGTGCCAGCAGCTTAGTTACCGTTCCGGGAGTATCAGGGGAGGGACTGTTTTTT | CASSLVTVPGVSGEGLFF
TRBJ1-5 | TRBD1 | once | TRBV29-1 | TGCAGCGTCAAGACGGGACAGAATCAGCCCCAGCATTTT | CSVKTGQNQPQHF
TRBJ2-7 | TRBD1 | NA | TRBV6-1 | TGTGCCAGCAGTCAACCGACAGGGTCACGTTACGAGCAGTACTTC | CASSQPTGSRYEQYF
TRBJ1-1 | NA | NA | TRBV30 | TGTGCCTGGAGTGTATTTGGGGGGACTGAAGCTTTCTTT | CAWSVFGGTEAFF
TRBJ1-5 | NA | NA | TRBV5-1 | TGCGCCAGCAGCTTGGAGGGGGAATACAATCAGCCCCAGCATTTT | CASSLEGEYNQPQHF
TRBJ1-6 | TRBD1 | NA | TRBV19 | TGTGCCAGTAGACCTACAGGGGGCCGCGGTTCACCCCTCCACTTT | CASRPTGGRGSPLHF
TRBJ1-2 | TRBD1 | once | TRBV28 | TGTGCCAGCAGTTTTTTGGAACCGGGACAGGGTTACTATGGCTACACCTTC | CASSFLEPGQGYYGYTF